This TCR beta chain was profiled in a study of blood T cell repertoires in COVID-19. In the study overall: COVID-19 samples, acute and convalescent, were from the United States, Italy and Spain. Nucleic acid was either cDNA or gDNA, and it came from T cells, B-cell-depleted T cells, or PBMCs.

In the original processing: Amplification from reference gene primers served as the basis for estimated nucleated cell counts. Clones were sequenced by immunoSEQ multiplex PCR, and TCRdb holds only the in-frame ones, with some missing. V and J calls plus clone size are reproduced from that table; the DNA served to infer D and trimming. The sample consists of 350,000 to 450,000 clones, 70% to 90% of them appearing once. This CDR3 has 13 residues. Germline CDR1 reads SGDLS; CDR2 reads YYNGEE. The V end was cut by 2 bases, the J end by 2 bases, with 8 bases between. The specimen sequenced was peripheral blood. The receptor's source is a woman between 55 and 75 years old with COVID-19, enrolled during active disease. The rearrangement joins TRBV9 to TRBJ2-7; D call uncertain. The CDR3 region has the DNA TGTGCCAGCAGCGTCTATAGAACCTACGAGCAGTACTTC. Translation gives CASSVYRTYEQYF.